This T cell receptor beta chain is drawn from a study of monozygotic twins with inflammatory bowel disease. This CDR3 contains 16 residues. Germline CDR1 reads SGHRS; CDR2 reads YFSETQ. General study points: Patient-to-patient differences in immunosuppressive treatment may have added variability to the repertoires.

Each TCR library used about 3,500 ng of total RNA. TCRdb derives one entry per CDR3 protein from the 5' RACE reads, leaving out DNA. Its table lists approximately 150,000 distinct CDR3 sequences. Of note for this clonotype: Its target is not known.

The material sequenced was blood. This TCR came from a human donor with ulcerative colitis or Crohn's disease, or a healthy co-twin of an affected twin (not recorded which). V usage is TRBV5-1 and J usage is TRBJ1-4; TCRdb names TRBD1, which stays unverified in the absence of DNA. The CDR3 protein is CASSRNLGAGGEKLFF. The full variable domain, its missing parts supplied by reference TRBV5-1 and TRBJ1-4, is KAGVTQTPRYLIKTRGQQVTLSCSPISGHRSVSWYQQTPGQGLQFLFEYFSETQRNKGNFPGRFSGRQFSNSRSEMNVSTLELGDSALYLCASSRNLGAGGEKLFFGSGTQLSVL.